A single T cell receptor (beta chain) is shown here with its context. What it binds is not known. V trimming: 5 bases; J trimming: 6 bases; junction bases outside the gene matches: 2. The CDR3 extends over 13 amino acids. The germline CDR1 and CDR2 sequences are MNHNS and SASEGT. Each cell subset's genomic DNA was divided evenly among several immunoSEQ plates. Some clones are missing from TCRdb's copy, which holds only in-frame ones; the method was immunoSEQ multiplex PCR. The sample comprises a few million clones, approximately 90% of which are singletons, and 0.13% to 0.15% rests with the top ten. The data derive from a study of shared clonotypes between healthy human individuals. Study-level background: Contributing individuals were a couple of females and a few males aged 18 to 49.

Study-wide results and limits: Researchers sampled only blood; tissue repertoires likely differ. Larger estimated richness was generally seen in naive subsets than in memory subsets.

The chain recombines TRBV6-1 with TRBJ2-3; 10 nucleotides agree with TRBD2. The origin of this receptor is a man younger than 35 in good health. Sequencing was done on a sample of naive CD4+ T cells sorted from blood. Described subset: CD45RA+ positively selected. The CDR3 DNA sequence: TGTGCCAGCAGTCTAGCGGGGGTGGATACGCAGTATTTT. It codes for CASSLAGVDTQYF.